This TCR beta chain was sequenced during a study of identical twins. This clonotype was recorded a few times. TCRdb reanalysed the 5' RACE reads using MiXCR and keeps one entry per CDR3 protein. The sample has 1.5 million to 2 million distinct CDR3 sequences; around a third are singletons. From germline, CDR1 is WSHSY and CDR2 SAAADI. The ends were cut back, 3 bases at V and 7 bases at J, with 12 bases in the middle. This CDR3 region has 13 residues. Sequences were obtained from cord blood. The receptor was derived from a newborn girl in good health. This rearrangement joins TRBV10-2 to TRBJ2-5, with D hard to call. The CDR3 sequence is CASSDSPTGTQYF. The CDR3 DNA follows: TGCGCCAGCAGTGATTCCCCCACTGGGACCCAGTACTTC.